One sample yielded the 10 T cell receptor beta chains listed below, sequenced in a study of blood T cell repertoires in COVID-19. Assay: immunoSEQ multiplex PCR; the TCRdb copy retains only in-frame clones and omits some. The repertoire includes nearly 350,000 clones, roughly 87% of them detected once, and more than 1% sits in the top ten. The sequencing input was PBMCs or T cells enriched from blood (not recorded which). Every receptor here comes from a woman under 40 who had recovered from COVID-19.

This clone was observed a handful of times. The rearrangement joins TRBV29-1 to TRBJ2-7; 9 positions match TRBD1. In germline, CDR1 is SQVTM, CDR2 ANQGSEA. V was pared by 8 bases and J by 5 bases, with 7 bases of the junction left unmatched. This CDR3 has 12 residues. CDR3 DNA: TGCAGCACCTGGACAGGGGACGACGAGCAGTACTTC. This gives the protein CSTWTGDDEQYF.

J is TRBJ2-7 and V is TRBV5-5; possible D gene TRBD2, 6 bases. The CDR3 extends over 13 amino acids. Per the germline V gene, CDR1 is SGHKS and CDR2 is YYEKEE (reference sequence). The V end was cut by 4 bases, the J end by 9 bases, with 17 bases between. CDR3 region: CASSIPRGGVQYF. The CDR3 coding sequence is TGTGCCAGCAGCATCCCCCGGGGCGGGGTGCAGTACTTC.

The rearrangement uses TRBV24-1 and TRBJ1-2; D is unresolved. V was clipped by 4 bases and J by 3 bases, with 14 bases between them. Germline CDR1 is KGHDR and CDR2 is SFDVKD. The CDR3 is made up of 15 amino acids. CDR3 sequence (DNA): TGTGCCACCAGTGACCCCGGGAGAGCTCACTATGGCTACACCTTC. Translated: CATSDPGRAHYGYTF.

CDR3 residues: CASSLGGNLPEAFF. The CDR3 DNA reads TGTGCCAGCAGTTTAGGCGGGAATCTGCCTGAAGCTTTCTTT. This sequence joins TRBV28 and TRBJ1-1; D is ambiguous. Trimming removed 2 bases from V and 6 bases from J, with 13 bases in between. This CDR3 has 14 amino acids. CDR1 MDHEN and CDR2 SYDVKM come from the germline V gene.

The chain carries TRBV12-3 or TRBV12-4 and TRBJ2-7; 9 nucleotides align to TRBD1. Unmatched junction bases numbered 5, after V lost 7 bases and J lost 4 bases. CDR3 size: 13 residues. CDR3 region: CASTGTGYYEQYF. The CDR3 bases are TGTGCCAGCACCGGGACAGGGTATTACGAGCAGTACTTC.

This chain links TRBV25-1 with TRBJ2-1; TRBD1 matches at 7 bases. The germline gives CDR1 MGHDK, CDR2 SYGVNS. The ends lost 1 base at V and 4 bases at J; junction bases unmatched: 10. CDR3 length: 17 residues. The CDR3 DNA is TGTGCCAGCAGTGAATTAGGTTCAGGGGGAAGGTACAATGAGCAGTTCTTC. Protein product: CASSELGSGGRYNEQFF.

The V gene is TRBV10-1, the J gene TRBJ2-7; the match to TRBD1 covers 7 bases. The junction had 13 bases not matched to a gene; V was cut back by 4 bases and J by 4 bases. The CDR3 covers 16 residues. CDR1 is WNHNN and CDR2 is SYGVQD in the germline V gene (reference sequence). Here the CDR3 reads CASSGYRGRTGYEQYF. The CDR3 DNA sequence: TGCGCCAGCAGTGGTTACAGGGGCCGCACTGGATACGAGCAGTACTTC.

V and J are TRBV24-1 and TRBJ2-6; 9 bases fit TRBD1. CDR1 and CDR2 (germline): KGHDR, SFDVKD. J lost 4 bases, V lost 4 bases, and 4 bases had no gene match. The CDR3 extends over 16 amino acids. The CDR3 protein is CATSEQGAAGANVLTF. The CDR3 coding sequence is TGTGCCACCAGTGAACAGGGGGCGGCCGGGGCCAACGTCCTGACTTTC.

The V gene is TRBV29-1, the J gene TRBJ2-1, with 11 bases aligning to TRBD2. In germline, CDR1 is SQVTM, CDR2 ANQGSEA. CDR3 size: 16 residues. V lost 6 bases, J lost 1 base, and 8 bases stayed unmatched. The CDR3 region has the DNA TGCAGCGTCAGAACTAGCGGGGGCCCTTCCTACAATGAGCAGTTCTTC. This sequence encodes CSVRTSGGPSYNEQFF.

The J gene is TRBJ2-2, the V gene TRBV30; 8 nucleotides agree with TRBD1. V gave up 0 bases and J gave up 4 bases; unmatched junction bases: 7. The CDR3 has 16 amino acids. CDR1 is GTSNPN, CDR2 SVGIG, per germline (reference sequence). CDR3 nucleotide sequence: TGTGCCTGGAGTGTAAACCAGGGGGCAATCACCGGGGAGCTGTTTTTT. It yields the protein CAWSVNQGAITGELFF.